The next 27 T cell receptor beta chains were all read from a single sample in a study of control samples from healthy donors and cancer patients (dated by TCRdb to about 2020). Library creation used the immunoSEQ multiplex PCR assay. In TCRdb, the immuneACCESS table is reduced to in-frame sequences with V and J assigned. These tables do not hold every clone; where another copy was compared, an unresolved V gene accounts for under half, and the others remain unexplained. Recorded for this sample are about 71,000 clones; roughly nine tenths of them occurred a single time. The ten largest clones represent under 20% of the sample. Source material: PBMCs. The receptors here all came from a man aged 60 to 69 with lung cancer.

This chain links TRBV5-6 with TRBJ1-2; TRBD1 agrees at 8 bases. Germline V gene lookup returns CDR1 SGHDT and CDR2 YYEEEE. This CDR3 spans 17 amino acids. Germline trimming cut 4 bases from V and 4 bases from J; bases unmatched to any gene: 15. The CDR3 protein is CASSGTDRAVALYGYTF. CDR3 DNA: TGTGCCAGCAGCGGAACGGACAGGGCCGTAGCCCTCTATGGCTACACCTTC.

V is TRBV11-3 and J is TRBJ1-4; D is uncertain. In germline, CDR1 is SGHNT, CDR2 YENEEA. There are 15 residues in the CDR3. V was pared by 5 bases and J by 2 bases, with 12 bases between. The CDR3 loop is CASSPRQTTNEKLFF. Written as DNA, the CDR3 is TGTGCCAGCAGCCCCCGGCAGACTACTAATGAAAAACTGTTTTTT. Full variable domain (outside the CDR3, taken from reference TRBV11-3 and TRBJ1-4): EAGVVQSPRYKIIEKKQPVAFWCNPISGHNTLYWYLQNLGQGPELLIRYENEEAVDDSQLPKDRFSAERLKGVDSTLKIQPAELGDSAVYLCASSPRQTTNEKLFFGSGTQLSVL.

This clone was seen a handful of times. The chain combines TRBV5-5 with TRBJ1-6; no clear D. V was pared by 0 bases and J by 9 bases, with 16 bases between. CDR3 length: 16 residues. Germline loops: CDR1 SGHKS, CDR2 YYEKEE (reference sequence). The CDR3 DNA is TGTGCCAGCAGCTTGGTTTCGGGGAAGGTTGGTTCACCCCTCCACTTT. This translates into CASSLVSGKVGSPLHF.

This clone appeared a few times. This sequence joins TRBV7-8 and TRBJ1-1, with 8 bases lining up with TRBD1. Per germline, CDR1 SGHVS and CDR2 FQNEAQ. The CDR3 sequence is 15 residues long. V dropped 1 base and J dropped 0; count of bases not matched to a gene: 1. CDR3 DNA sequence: TGTGCCAGCAGCTTAGGACAGGGGATGAACACTGAAGCTTTCTTT. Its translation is CASSLGQGMNTEAFF.

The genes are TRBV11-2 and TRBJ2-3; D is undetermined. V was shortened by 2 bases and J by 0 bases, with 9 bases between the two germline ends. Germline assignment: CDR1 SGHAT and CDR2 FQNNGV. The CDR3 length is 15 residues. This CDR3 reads CASSLTGPSTDTQYF. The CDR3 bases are TGTGCCAGCAGCTTAACGGGTCCTAGCACAGATACGCAGTATTTT.

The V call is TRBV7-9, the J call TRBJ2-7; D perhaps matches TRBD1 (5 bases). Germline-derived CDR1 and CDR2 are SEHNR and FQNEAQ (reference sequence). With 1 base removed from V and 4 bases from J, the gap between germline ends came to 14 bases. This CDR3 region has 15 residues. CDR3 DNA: TGTGCCAGCAGCTTAGTTGGACAAGCCGTTTACGAGCAGTACTTC. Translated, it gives CASSLVGQAVYEQYF.

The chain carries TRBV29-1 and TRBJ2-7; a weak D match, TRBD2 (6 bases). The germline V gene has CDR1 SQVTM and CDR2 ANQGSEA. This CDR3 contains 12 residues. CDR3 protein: CSAGRDSYEQYF. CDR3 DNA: TGCAGTGCGGGACGCGACTCCTACGAGCAGTACTTC.

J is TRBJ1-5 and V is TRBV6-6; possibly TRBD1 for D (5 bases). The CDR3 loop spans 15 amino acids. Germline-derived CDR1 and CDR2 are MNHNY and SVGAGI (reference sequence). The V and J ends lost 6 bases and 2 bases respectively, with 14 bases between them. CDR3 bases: TGTGCCAGCAGCCCGGGGAGGGGTGGCAATCAGCCCCAGCATTTT. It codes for CASSPGRGGNQPQHF.

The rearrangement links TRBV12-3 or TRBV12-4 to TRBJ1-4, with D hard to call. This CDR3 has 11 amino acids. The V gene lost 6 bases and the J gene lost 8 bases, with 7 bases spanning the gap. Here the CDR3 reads CASSVGEKLFF. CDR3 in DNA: TGTGCCAGCAGCGTCGGCGAAAAACTGTTTTTT.

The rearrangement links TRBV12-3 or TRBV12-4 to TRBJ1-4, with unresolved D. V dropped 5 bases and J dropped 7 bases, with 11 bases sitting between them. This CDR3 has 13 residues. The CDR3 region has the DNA TGTGCCAGCAGTCGGGCCGAGGGTGAAAAACTGTTTTTT. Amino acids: CASSRAEGEKLFF.

CDR3 coding DNA: TGTGCCAGCAGCTCTGCGATCTACGAGCAGTACTTC. Protein product: CASSSAIYEQYF. The chain links TRBV7-9 to TRBJ2-7; no definite D call. Trimming removed 4 bases at V and 3 bases at J, with 7 bases between. The CDR3 covers 12 residues. Germline CDR1 SEHNR, CDR2 FQNEAQ (reference sequence).

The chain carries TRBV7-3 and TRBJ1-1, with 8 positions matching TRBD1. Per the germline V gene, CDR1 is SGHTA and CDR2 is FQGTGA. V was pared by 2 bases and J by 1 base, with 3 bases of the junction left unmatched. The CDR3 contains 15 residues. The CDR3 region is CASSLLGQGNTEAFF. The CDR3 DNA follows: TGTGCCAGCAGCTTATTAGGACAGGGGAACACTGAAGCTTTCTTT. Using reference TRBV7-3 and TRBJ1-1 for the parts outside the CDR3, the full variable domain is GAGVSQTPSNKVTEKGKYVELRCDPISGHTALYWYRQSLGQGPEFLIYFQGTGAADDSGLPNDRFFAVRPEGSVSTLKIQRTERGDSAVYLCASSLLGQGNTEAFFGQGTRLTVV.

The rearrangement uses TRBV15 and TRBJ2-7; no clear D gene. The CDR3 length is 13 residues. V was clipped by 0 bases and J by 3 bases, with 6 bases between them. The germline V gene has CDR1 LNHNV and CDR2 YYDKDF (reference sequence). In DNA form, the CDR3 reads TGTGCCACCAGCAGAGACGCCGGCTACGAGCAGTACGTC. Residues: CATSRDAGYEQYV.

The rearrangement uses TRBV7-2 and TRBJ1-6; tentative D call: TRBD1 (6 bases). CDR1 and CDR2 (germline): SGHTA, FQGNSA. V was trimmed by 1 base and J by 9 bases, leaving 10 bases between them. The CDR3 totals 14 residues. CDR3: CASSLGQGSSPLHF. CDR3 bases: TGTGCCAGCAGCTTAGGGCAGGGGAGTTCACCCCTCCACTTT.

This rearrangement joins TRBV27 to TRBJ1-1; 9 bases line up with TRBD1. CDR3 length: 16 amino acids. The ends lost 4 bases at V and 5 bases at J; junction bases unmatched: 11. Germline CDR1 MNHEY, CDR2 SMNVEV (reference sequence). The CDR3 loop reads CASSSLTGGAYTEAFF. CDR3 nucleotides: TGTGCCAGCAGTTCCCTAACAGGGGGCGCGTATACTGAAGCTTTCTTT.

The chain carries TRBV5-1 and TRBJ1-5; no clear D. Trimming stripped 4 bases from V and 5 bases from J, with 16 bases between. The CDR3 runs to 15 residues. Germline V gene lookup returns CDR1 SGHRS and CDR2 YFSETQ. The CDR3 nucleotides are TGCGCCAGCAGCCCCGGACCCCTCGGCTATCAGCCCCAGCATTTT. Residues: CASSPGPLGYQPQHF.

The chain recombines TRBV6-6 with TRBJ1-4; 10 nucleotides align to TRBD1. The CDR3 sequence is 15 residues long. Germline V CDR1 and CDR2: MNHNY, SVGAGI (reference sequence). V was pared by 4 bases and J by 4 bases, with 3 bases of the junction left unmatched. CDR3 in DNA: TGTGCCAGCAGTTTCGGACAGGGGGGTAATGAAAAACTGTTTTTT. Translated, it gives CASSFGQGGNEKLFF.

The CDR3 sequence: CASSLYSGGDNEQFF. CDR3 nucleotide sequence: TGTGCCAGCAGCTTGTATTCAGGGGGGGACAATGAGCAGTTCTTC. V and J are TRBV5-8 and TRBJ2-1; possibly TRBD1 or TRBD2 for D (7 bases each). This CDR3 comprises 15 residues. V was cut by 1 base and J by 5 bases, with 13 bases left in between. Per the germline V gene, CDR1 is SGHTS and CDR2 is YDEGEE.

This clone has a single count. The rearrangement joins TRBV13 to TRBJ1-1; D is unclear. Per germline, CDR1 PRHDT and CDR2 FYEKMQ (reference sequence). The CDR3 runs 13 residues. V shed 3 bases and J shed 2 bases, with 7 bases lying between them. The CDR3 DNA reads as TGTGCCAGCAGCTTGTATACTAACACTGAAGCTTTCTTT. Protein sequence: CASSLYTNTEAFF.

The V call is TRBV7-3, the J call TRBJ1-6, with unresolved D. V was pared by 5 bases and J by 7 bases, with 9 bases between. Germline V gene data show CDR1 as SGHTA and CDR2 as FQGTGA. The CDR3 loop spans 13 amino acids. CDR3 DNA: TGTGCCAGCAGCACTGACGGGAATTCACCCCTCCACTTT. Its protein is CASSTDGNSPLHF.

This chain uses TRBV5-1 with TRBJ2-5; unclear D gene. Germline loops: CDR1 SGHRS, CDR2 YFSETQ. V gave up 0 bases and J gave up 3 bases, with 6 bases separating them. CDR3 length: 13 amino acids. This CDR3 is CASSLGQEETQYF. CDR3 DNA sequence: TGCGCCAGCAGCTTGGGGCAGGAAGAGACCCAGTACTTC. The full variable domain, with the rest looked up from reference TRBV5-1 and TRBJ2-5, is KAGVTQTPRYLIKTRGQQVTLSCSPISGHRSVSWYQQTPGQGLQFLFEYFSETQRNKGNFPGRFSGRQFSNSRSEMNVSTLELGDSALYLCASSLGQEETQYFGPGTRLLVL.

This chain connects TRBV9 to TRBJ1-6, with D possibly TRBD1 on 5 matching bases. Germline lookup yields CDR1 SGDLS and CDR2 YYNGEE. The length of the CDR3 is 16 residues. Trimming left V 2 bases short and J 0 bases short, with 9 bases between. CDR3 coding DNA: TGTGCCAGCAGCGTGGGGGGTAGCTCCTATAATTCACCCCTCCACTTT. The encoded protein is CASSVGGSSYNSPLHF.

The CDR3 region has the DNA TGTGCCAGCAGTCGGGCTAATCAGCCCCAGCATTTT. Its translation is CASSRANQPQHF. V and J are TRBV6-2 or TRBV6-3 and TRBJ1-5, with unresolved D. This CDR3 is 12 amino acids long. V was trimmed by 5 bases and J by 4 bases, leaving 6 bases between them. Germline values: CDR1 MNHEY, CDR2 SVGEGT.

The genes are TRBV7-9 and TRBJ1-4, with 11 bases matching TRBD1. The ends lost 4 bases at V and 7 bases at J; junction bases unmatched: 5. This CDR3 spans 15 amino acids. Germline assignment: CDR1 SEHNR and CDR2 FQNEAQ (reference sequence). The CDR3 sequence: CASSSRGQGAEKLFF. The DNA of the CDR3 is TGTGCCAGCAGCTCCCGAGGACAGGGGGCTGAAAAACTGTTTTTT.

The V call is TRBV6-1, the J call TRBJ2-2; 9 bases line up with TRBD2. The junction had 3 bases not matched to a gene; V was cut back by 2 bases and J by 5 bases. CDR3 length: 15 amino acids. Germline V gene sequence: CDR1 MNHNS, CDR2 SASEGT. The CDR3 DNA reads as TGTGCCAGCAGTGAAAGGCTAGCGGGGACCGGGGAGCTGTTTTTT. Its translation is CASSERLAGTGELFF.

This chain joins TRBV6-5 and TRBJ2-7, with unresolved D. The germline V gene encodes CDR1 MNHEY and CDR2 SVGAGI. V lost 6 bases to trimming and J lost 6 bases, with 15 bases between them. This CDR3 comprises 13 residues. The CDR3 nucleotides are TGTGCCAGCAGAGCACCGCTTGTCGGCGAGCAGTACGTC. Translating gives CASRAPLVGEQYV.

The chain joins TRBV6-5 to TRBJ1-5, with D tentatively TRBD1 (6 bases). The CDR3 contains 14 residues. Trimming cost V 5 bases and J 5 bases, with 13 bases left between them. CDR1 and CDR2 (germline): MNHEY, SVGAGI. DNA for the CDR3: TGTGCCAGCAGTAGGGGGAGTACAGATCAGCCCCAGCATTTT. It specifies CASSRGSTDQPQHF.